This entry lists 3 T cell receptor beta chains sequenced from one sample in a study of blood T cells in healthy people across ages. Together with a sample-barcoded 5' primer, a J-beta primer mix was included in a second PCR lasting about 6 to 11 cycles. MiXCR was run by TCRdb on the 5' RACE reads, yielding one entry per CDR3 protein. The sample consists of 790,000 or so distinct CDR3 sequences, around three fifths of them appearing once. Sequenced sample: blood. The receptors stem from a man aged 35 to 55 in good health.

The chain is built from TRBV7-9 and TRBJ2-4; the D is unclear. TRBJ2-5 matches the DNA end more closely, so the J call is doubtful. This CDR3 is 13 amino acids long. Germline loops: CDR1 SEHNR, CDR2 FQNEAQ (reference sequence). This CDR3 reads CASSVLGSETQYF. In DNA, the CDR3 is TGTGCCAGCAGCGTACTGGGGTCGGAGACCCAGTACTTC.

The V and J genes are TRBV5-5 and TRBJ2-5; D might be TRBD2 (5 bases). Between the trimmed V and J ends, which lost 6 bases and 11 bases, there was a span of 23 bases. From germline, CDR1 is SGHKS and CDR2 YYEKEE (reference sequence). The CDR3 is made up of 14 amino acids. CDR3 sequence reads: CASTQTGISNEQYF. DNA for the CDR3: TGTGCCAGCACCCAGACGGGAATATCGAATGAGCAGTACTTC.

This sequence joins TRBV19 and TRBJ2-7, with TRBD1 identical over 8 bases. The V segment lost 5 bases and the J segment 6 bases; nucleotides outside the gene matches: 9. This CDR3 region has 14 residues. Germline-derived CDR1 and CDR2 are LNHDA and SQIVND (reference sequence). The CDR3 DNA reads TGTGCCAGTAGTCCGAAGACAGGGGTGAGCGAGCAGTACTTC. This gives the protein CASSPKTGVSEQYF.